The rows below give T cell receptor beta chains drawn from one sample of a study of early T cells in non-severe SARS-CoV-2 infection. MiXCR, run by TCRdb on the 5' RACE reads, gives a single entry per CDR3 protein. The data contain some 56,000 distinct CDR3 sequences, roughly a tenth of them singletons. The sequenced material came from whole blood. The origin of the receptors is an adult who was a healthcare worker with PCR-confirmed SARS-CoV-2 infection or an uninfected control (not recorded which). Each CDR3 is given with its conserved first and last residue. A D gene is named only where the DNA matches it firmly. Expanded clones are given a class, and other clones once, few, many or no size at all.

TRBV29-1	TRBJ2-1	many	TRBD2	CSVDVGGNEQFF	TGCAGCGTTGATGTGGGAGGGAATGAGCAGTTCTTC
TRBV5-4	TRBJ2-1	few	TRBD2	CASSFEGRPSGRARSNEQFF	TGTGCCAGCAGCTTTGAGGGGAGACCTAGCGGGAGAGCACGATCCAATGAGCAGTTCTTC
TRBV10-3	TRBJ2-1	many	TRBD2	CAVKGLAGGEQFF	TGTGCCGTAAAAGGGCTAGCGGGAGGTGAGCAGTTCTTC
TRBV5-1	TRBJ2-5	few	NA	CASFSGLQETQYF	TGCGCCAGCTTTTCCGGATTACAAGAGACCCAGTACTTC
TRBV2	TRBJ1-2	NA	NA	CASSETRDYGYTF	TGTGCCAGCAGTGAAACGAGGGACTATGGCTACACCTTC
TRBV25-1	TRBJ1-5	NA	NA	CASSGQTSNQPQHF	TGTGCCAGCAGTGGCCAGACTAGCAATCAGCCCCAGCATTTT
TRBV24-1	TRBJ2-1	many	TRBD2	CATSEPGLAGSEQFF	TGTGCCACCAGTGAACCGGGACTAGCGGGGAGTGAGCAGTTCTTC
TRBV5-1	TRBJ2-4	NA	NA	CASSLGQAKNIQYF	TGCGCCAGCAGCTTAGGCCAAGCCAAAAACATTCAGTACTTC
TRBV7-2	TRBJ1-2	many	NA	CASSLAGYGYTF	TGTGCCAGCAGCTTAGCCGGGTACGGCTACACCTTC
TRBV27	TRBJ2-7	NA	TRBD2	CASMPGLGGYEQYF	TGTGCCAGCATGCCGGGACTAGGGGGCTACGAGCAGTACTTC
TRBV11-2	TRBJ1-4	NA	NA	CASSLESRTWGLNEKLFF	TGTGCCAGCAGCTTAGAAAGCCGAACCTGGGGATTAAATGAAAAACTGTTTTTT
TRBV3-1	TRBJ2-7	NA	NA	CASSQDPGPPYEQYF	TGTGCCAGCAGCCAAGATCCGGGACCCCCATACGAGCAGTACTTC
TRBV12-3/TRBV12-4	TRBJ2-5	few	NA	CASSSTGTDETQYF	TGTGCCAGCAGTTCAACCGGGACTGATGAGACCCAGTACTTC
TRBV2	TRBJ2-7	many	TRBD1	CASSFITIAGTADYEQYF	TGTGCCAGCAGTTTTATTACTATAGCAGGGACAGCCGACTACGAGCAGTACTTC
TRBV9	TRBJ1-1	many	NA	CASSVALTATEAFF	TGTGCCAGCAGCGTAGCTTTGACAGCCACTGAAGCTTTCTTT
TRBV6-5	TRBJ2-3	many	TRBD2	CASKRGVTDTQYF	TGTGCCAGCAAGCGGGGAGTCACAGATACGCAGTATTTT
TRBV20-1	TRBJ2-3	NA	TRBD2	CSARDSGRGTDTQYF	TGCAGTGCTAGAGATAGCGGGAGGGGAACAGATACGCAGTATTTT
TRBV5-1	TRBJ2-1	NA	NA	CASSVINRNEQFF	TGCGCCAGCAGCGTCATCAACAGAAATGAGCAGTTCTTC
TRBV9	TRBJ2-6	few	NA	CASSADERTSGANVLTF	TGTGCCAGCAGCGCGGACGAAAGGACGTCGGGGGCCAACGTCCTGACTTTC
TRBV20-1	TRBJ2-3	many	NA	CSARDGPNTQYF	TGCAGTGCTAGGGACGGTCCCAATACGCAGTATTTT
TRBV5-4	TRBJ2-3	few	NA	CASSLANPDTQYF	TGTGCCAGCAGCTTGGCCAACCCAGATACGCAGTATTTT
TRBV5-1	TRBJ2-5	few	TRBD2	CASSLFPGASGSGTQYF	TGCGCCAGCAGCTTGTTTCCTGGGGCTAGCGGGAGCGGGACCCAGTACTTC
TRBV14	TRBJ2-7	few	TRBD1	CASSQPGTGLYEQYF	TGTGCCAGCAGCCAACCAGGGACAGGGTTGTACGAGCAGTACTTC
TRBV2	TRBJ2-1	NA	NA	CASIGDGAYNEQFF	TGTGCCAGCATCGGGGACGGAGCCTACAATGAGCAGTTCTTC
TRBV5-5	TRBJ1-1	many	TRBD1	CASSLEDRFTEAFF	TGTGCCAGCAGCTTGGAGGACAGGTTCACTGAAGCTTTCTTT
TRBV7-3	TRBJ2-1	many	NA	CASSLNWGNEQFF	TGTGCCAGCAGCTTGAACTGGGGGAATGAGCAGTTCTTC
TRBV6-6	TRBJ2-3	few	NA	CASRRLVDTQYF	TGTGCCAGCAGACGACTAGTGGATACGCAGTATTTT
TRBV11-3	TRBJ2-3	few	NA	CASSFDSADTQYF	TGTGCCAGCAGCTTCGATAGTGCAGATACGCAGTATTTT
TRBV2	TRBJ1-2	many	TRBD1	CASSLTGEWSGYTF	TGTGCCAGCAGCCTCACAGGGGAATGGTCGGGCTACACCTTC
TRBV21-1	TRBJ2-7	many	NA	CASSKGTTYEQYF	TGTGCCAGCAGCAAGGGCACCACCTACGAGCAGTACTTC
TRBV12-3/TRBV12-4	TRBJ1-1	many	NA	CASSFGWMNTEAFF	TGTGCCAGCAGTTTCGGTTGGATGAACACTGAAGCTTTCTTT
TRBV29-1	TRBJ1-2	many	NA	CSVEVYSQYGYTF	TGCAGCGTTGAAGTGTACAGTCAATATGGCTACACCTTC
TRBV29-1	TRBJ1-1	NA	NA	CSVDSMNTEAFF	TGCAGCGTCGACAGCATGAACACTGAAGCTTTCTTT
TRBV7-3	TRBJ2-1	few	TRBD2	CASSLTSGSVNEQFF	TGTGCCAGCAGCCTAACTAGCGGGAGTGTCAATGAGCAGTTCTTC
TRBV12-3/TRBV12-4	TRBJ1-3	few	NA	CASSLGPSAENTIYF	TGTGCCAGCAGTTTAGGACCTTCGGCTGAAAACACCATATATTTT
TRBV28	TRBJ2-7	many	NA	CASSSPLGQSYEQYF	TGTGCCAGCAGTTCCCCCCTCGGGCAGTCCTACGAGCAGTACTTC
TRBV20-1	TRBJ2-1	many	TRBD2	CSAVGGRAYNEQFF	TGCAGTGCTGTGGGCGGGAGAGCTTACAATGAGCAGTTCTTC
TRBV10-3	TRBJ2-7	NA	NA	CAISESPGSGRYEQYF	TGTGCCATCAGTGAGTCCCCAGGCTCCGGGCGTTACGAGCAGTACTTC
TRBV20-1	TRBJ2-1	many	TRBD1	CSARALGTGGVEQFF	TGCAGTGCTAGAGCCCTAGGGACAGGGGGCGTTGAGCAGTTCTTC
TRBV3-1	TRBJ2-1	many	TRBD2	CASSPTSGSNEQFF	TGTGCCAGCAGTCCGACTAGCGGGAGCAATGAGCAGTTCTTC
TRBV6-2/TRBV6-3	TRBJ2-7	many	NA	CASNWGAEQYF	TGTGCCAGCAATTGGGGGGCCGAGCAGTACTTC
TRBV6-1	TRBJ2-3	many	TRBD2	CASSTSGRTDTQYF	TGTGCCAGCAGTACTAGCGGGAGGACGGATACGCAGTATTTT
TRBV7-9	TRBJ1-1	NA	NA	CASSLSPTVMNTEAFF	TGTGCCAGCAGCTTAAGCCCCACAGTAATGAACACTGAAGCTTTCTTT
TRBV5-6	TRBJ1-1	few	NA	CASSRLLKATEAFF	TGTGCCAGCAGCCGCCTATTGAAAGCCACTGAAGCTTTCTTT
TRBV11-2	TRBJ2-7	NA	NA	CASSLAGFEQYF	TGTGCCAGCAGCTTAGCTGGGTTCGAGCAGTACTTC